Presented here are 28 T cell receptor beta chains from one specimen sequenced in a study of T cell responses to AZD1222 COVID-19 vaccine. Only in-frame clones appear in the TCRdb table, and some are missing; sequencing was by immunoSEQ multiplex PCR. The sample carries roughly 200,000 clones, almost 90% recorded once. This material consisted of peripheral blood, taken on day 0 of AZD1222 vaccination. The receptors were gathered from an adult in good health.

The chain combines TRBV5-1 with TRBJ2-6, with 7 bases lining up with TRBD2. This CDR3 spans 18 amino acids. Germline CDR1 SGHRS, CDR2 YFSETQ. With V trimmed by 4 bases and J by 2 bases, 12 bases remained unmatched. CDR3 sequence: CASSLKARGGTGANVLTF. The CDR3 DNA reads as TGCGCCAGCAGCCTAAAAGCACGCGGGGGAACTGGGGCCAACGTCCTGACTTTC.

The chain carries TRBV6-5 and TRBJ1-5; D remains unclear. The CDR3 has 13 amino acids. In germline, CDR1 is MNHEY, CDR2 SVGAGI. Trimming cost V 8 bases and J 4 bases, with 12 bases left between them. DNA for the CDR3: TGTGCCAGCCACCAAGGGCAGAATCAGCCCCAGCATTTT. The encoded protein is CASHQGQNQPQHF.

The CDR3 nucleotides are TGCGCCAGCAGCCAATGGACAGGGTGGCGGGAGACCCAGTACTTC. Translation: CASSQWTGWRETQYF. The chain uses TRBV4-1 and TRBJ2-5; 8 positions match TRBD1. The CDR3 is 15 amino acids. From germline, CDR1 is MGHRA and CDR2 YSYEKL. After removal of 2 bases from V and 5 bases from J, the junction contained 7 bases not matched to a gene.

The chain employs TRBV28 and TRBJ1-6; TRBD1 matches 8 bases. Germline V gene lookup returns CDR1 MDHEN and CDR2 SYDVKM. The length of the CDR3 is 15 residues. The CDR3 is CERRAGGDQDSPLHF. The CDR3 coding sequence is TGTGAAAGGAGGGCAGGGGGCGATCAGGATTCACCCCTCCACTTT.

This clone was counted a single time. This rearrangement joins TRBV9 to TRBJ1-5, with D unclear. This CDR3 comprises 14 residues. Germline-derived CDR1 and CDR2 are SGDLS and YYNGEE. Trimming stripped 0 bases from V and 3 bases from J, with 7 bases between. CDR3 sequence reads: CASSVGWANQPQHF. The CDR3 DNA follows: TGTGCCAGCAGCGTAGGGTGGGCCAATCAGCCCCAGCATTTT.

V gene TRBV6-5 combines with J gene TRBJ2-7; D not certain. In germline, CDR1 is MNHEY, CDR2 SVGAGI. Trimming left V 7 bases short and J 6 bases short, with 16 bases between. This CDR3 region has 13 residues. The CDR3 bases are TGTGCCAGCACCCCGTCTAGGGTCGGCGAGCAGTACTTC. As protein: CASTPSRVGEQYF.

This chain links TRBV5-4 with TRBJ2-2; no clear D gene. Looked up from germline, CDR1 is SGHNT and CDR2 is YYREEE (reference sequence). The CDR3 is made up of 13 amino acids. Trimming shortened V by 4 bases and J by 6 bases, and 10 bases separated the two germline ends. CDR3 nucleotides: TGTGCCAGCAGCCGAGAAGGGCCCGGGGAGCTGTTTTTT. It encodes CASSREGPGELFF.

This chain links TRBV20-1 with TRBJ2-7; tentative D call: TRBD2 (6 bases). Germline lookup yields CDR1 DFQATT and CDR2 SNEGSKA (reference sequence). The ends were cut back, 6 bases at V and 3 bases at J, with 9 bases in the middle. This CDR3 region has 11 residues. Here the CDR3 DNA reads TGCAGTGCCCTCGGGGGCTACGAGCAGTACTTC. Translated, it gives CSALGGYEQYF.

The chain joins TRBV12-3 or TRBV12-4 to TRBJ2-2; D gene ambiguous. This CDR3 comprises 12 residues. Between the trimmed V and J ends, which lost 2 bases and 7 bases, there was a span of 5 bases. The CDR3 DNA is TGTGCCAGCAGTTTAACGGGCGGGGAGCTGTTTTTT. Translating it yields CASSLTGGELFF.

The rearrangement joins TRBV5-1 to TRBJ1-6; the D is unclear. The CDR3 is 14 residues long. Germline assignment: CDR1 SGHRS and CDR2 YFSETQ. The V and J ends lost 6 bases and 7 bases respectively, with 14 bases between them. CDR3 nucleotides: TGCGCCAGCAAACAACAGACTTCAAATTCACCCCTCCACTTT. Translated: CASKQQTSNSPLHF.

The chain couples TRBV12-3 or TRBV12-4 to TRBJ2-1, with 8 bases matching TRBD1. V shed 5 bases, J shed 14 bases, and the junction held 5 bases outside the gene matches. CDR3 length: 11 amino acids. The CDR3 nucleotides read TGTGCCAGCAGTCTGACAGGGGAGGAGTTCTTC. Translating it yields CASSLTGEEFF.

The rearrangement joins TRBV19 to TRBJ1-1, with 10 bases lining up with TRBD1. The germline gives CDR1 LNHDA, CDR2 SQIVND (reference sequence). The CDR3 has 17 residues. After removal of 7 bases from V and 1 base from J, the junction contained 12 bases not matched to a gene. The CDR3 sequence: CASTPNRDRGPNTEAFF. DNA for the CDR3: TGTGCCAGTACCCCGAACCGGGACAGGGGCCCGAACACTGAAGCTTTCTTT.

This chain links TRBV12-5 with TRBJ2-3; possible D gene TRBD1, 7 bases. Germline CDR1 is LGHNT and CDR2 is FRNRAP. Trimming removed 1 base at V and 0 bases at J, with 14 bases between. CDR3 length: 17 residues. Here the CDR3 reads CASGLALTGTSTDTQYF. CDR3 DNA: TGTGCTAGTGGTTTGGCCCTGACAGGGACTAGCACAGATACGCAGTATTTT.

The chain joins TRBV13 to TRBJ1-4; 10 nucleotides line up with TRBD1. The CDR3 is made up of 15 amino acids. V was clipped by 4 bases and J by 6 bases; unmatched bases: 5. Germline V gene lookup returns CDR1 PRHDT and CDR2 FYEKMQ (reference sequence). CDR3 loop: CASSSRTGGYEKLFF. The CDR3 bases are TGTGCCAGCAGCTCCCGGACAGGGGGGTATGAAAAACTGTTTTTT.

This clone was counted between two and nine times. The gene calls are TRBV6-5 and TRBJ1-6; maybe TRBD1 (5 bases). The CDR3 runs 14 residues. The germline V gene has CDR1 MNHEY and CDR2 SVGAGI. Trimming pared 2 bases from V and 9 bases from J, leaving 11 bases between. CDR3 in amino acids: CASSYGGVASPLHF. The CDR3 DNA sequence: TGTGCCAGCAGTTACGGAGGGGTGGCTTCACCCCTCCACTTT.

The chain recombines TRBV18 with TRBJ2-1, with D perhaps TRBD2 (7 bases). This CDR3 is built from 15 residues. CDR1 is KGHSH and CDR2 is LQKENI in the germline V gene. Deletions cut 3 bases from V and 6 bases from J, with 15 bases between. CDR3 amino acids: CASSPPGRGLNEQFF. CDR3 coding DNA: TGTGCCAGCTCACCCCCGGGGCGGGGGCTCAATGAGCAGTTCTTC.

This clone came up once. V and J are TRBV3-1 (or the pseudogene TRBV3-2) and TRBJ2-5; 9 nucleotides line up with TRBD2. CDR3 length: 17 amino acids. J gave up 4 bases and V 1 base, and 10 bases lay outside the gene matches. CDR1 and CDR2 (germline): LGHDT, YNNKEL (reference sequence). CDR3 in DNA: TGTGCCAGCAGCCAAGCAAGAGCGGGGGGACAACGAGAGACCCAGTACTTC. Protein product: CASSQARAGGQRETQYF.

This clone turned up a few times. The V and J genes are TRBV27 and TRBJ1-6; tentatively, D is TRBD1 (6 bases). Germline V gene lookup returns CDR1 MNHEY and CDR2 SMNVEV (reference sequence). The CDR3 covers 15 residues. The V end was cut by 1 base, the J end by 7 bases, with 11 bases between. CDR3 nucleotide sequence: TGTGCCAGCAGTTTATTGCAGGGGAACAATTCACCCCTCCACTTT. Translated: CASSLLQGNNSPLHF.

In DNA, the CDR3 is TGCGCCAGCAGCTCCCTCCCACAGGGGACCTACGAGCAGTACTTC. This sequence encodes CASSSLPQGTYEQYF. The chain has TRBV5-1 and TRBJ2-7, with TRBD1 matching over 7 bases. The CDR3 length is 15 residues. The V gene's germline CDR1 is SGHRS and CDR2 YFSETQ. V was pared by 3 bases and J by 2 bases, with 8 bases of the junction left unmatched. The full variable domain, completed using reference TRBV5-1 and TRBJ2-7, is KAGVTQTPRYLIKTRGQQVTLSCSPISGHRSVSWYQQTPGQGLQFLFEYFSETQRNKGNFPGRFSGRQFSNSRSEMNVSTLELGDSALYLCASSSLPQGTYEQYFGPGTRLTVT.

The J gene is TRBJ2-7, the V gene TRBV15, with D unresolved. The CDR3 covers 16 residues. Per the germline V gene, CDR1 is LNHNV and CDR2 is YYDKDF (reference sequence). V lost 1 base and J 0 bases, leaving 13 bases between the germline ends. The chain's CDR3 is CATSRGSRISSYEQYF. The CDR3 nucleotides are TGTGCCACCAGCAGAGGTTCTAGGATTAGCTCCTACGAGCAGTACTTC. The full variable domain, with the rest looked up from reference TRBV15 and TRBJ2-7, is DAMVIQNPRYQVTQFGKPVTLSCSQTLNHNVMYWYQQKSSQAPKLLFHYYDKDFNNEADTPDNFQSRRPNTSFCFLDIRSPGLGDTAMYLCATSRGSRISSYEQYFGPGTRLTVT.

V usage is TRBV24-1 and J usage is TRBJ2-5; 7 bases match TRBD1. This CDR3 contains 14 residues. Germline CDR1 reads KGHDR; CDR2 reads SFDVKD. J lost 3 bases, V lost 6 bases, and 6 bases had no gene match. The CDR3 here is CATSRVGTEETQYF. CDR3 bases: TGTGCCACCAGTAGGGTCGGGACAGAAGAGACCCAGTACTTC.

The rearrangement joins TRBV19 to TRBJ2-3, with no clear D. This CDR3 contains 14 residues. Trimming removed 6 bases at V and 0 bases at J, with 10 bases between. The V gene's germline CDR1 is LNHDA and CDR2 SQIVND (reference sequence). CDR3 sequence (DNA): TGTGCCAGTAGCCTAACCGGGAGCACAGATACGCAGTATTTT. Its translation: CASSLTGSTDTQYF.

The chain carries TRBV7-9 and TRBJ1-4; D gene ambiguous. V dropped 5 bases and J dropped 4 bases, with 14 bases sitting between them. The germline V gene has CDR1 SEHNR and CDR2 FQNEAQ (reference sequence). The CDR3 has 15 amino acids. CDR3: CASSQRQAHNEKLFF. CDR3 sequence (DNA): TGTGCCAGCAGCCAAAGGCAGGCTCATAATGAAAAACTGTTTTTT. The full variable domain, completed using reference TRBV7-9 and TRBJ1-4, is DTGVSQNPRHKITKRGQNVTFRCDPISEHNRLYWYRQTLGQGPEFLTYFQNEAQLEKSRLLSDRFSAERPKGSFSTLEIQRTEQGDSAMYLCASSQRQAHNEKLFFGSGTQLSVL.

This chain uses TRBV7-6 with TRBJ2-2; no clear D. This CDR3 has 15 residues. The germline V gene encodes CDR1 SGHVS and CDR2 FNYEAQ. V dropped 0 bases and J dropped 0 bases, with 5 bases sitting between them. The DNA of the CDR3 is TGTGCCAGCAGCTTAGCCCCCGCGAACACCGGGGAGCTGTTTTTT. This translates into CASSLAPANTGELFF.

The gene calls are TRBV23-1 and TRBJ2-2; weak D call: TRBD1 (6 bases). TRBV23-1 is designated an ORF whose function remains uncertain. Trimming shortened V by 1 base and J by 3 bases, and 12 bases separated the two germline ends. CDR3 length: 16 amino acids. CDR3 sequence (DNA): TGCGCCAGCAGTCAATTTCCTCAGGGGCACACCGGGGAGCTGTTTTTT. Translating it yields CASSQFPQGHTGELFF.

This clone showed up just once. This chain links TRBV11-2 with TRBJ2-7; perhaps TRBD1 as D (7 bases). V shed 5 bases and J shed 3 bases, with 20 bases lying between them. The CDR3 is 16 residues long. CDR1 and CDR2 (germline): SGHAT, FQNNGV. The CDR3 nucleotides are TGTGCCAGCAGCAGCCAGGCAGGGGGGTTAGGCTACGAGCAGTACTTC. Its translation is CASSSQAGGLGYEQYF.

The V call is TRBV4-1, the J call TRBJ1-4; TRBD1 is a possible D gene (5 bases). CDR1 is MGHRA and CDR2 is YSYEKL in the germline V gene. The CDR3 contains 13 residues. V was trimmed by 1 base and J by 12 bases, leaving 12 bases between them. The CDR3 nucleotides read TGCGCCAGCAGCCAAGGGCCACCGGGACAACTGTTTTTT. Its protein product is CASSQGPPGQLFF.

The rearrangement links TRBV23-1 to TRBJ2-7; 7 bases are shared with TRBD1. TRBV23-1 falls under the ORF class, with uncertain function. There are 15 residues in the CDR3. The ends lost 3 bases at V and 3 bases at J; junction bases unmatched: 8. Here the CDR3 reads CASSHPTGNHYEQYF. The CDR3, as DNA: TGCGCCAGCAGTCACCCGACAGGGAATCACTACGAGCAGTACTTC.